This TCR beta chain appears in the sequencing data of a study of OX40 agonist ivuxolimab in advanced cancers. The protocol was immunoSEQ multiplex PCR, while the TCRdb copy is restricted to in-frame clones and leaves out a portion. The sample consists of under 85,000 clones, over 85% of them appearing once. In this sample, this clone turned up a few times. Its antigen is currently unknown. Whole-study findings and limits: Average numbers of expanded clones were greater in CD8+ T cells than in CD4+. Among the lowest peripheral clonal expansion occurred in 0.1-3.0 mg/kg partial responders.

The receptor comes from an adult with an advanced solid tumor such as melanoma, head and neck, liver or kidney cancer. This sample comprised CD4+ or CD8+ T cells sorted from blood, obtained in a trial of the OX40 agonist ivuxolimab.

The CDR3 DNA follows: TGTGCCAGCAGACGACAGGGGGCCCCACTACAGCCCCAGCATTTT. Its protein product is CASRRQGAPLQPQHF. J is TRBJ1-5 and V is TRBV6-5; TRBD1 matches at 10 bases. The CDR3 has 15 residues. V lost 6 bases to trimming and J lost 7 bases; unmatched junction nucleotides: 9. In germline, CDR1 is MNHEY, CDR2 SVGAGI.